Reported below is one TCR beta chain. The data originate from a study of shared clonotypes between healthy human individuals. Study-level background: The donors, two women and a few men, were aged 18 to 49.

Deletions cut 2 bases from V and 11 bases from J, with 13 bases between. There are 12 residues in the CDR3. CDR1 SNHLY and CDR2 FYNNEI come from the germline V gene. CD4+ cells underwent separation, giving CD45RA+ naive and CD45RA-negative memory subsets. Evenly divided among several immunoSEQ plates was the genomic DNA of each subset. Original analysis: Junction-only sequences without quality scores were provided by ImmunoSEQ, so filtering was different. Data came from immunoSEQ multiplex PCR; TCRdb stores just in-frame clones and leaves some out. V and J calls and clone size are those listed in that table; D and trimming were worked out from the DNA. The profile shows some 2.1 million clones, approximately 95% of them singletons.

This chain links TRBV2 with TRBJ2-7; D might be TRBD1 or TRBD2, each matching 5 bases. The TCR comes from a man in his late teens or twenties in good health. Sequenced material: naive CD4+ T cells sorted from blood. Subset indicated: CD45RA+ positively selected. As DNA, the CDR3 is TGTGCCAGCAGTGAACAGGGTGCGGAGGAGTACTTC. Protein product: CASSEQGAEEYF.